This TCR beta chain was sequenced for a study of spatial heterogeneity in lung cancer. This clonotype was detected only once. TCRdb re-called the 5' RACE reads with MiXCR, one entry per CDR3 protein. Counted here are roughly 15,000 distinct CDR3 sequences, approximately 8.5% occurring once; the ten biggest clones make up 33%. As to time point: sample taken at primary tumor resection. Whole RNA from tumor, nontumor lung or frozen PBMC was sequenced unsorted. Samples came from approximately 65 TRACERx patients with untreated early-stage lung cancer. Sample: PBMCs, taken at surgery. This clonotype was obtained from a female donor with early-stage non-small cell lung cancer.

The CDR3 DNA follows: TGTGCCAGCAGTGGGTTTTCCTTCGAAAAACTGTTTTTT. Its translation is CASSGFSFEKLFF. V and J are TRBV28 and TRBJ1-4; D is uncertain. Between the trimmed V and J ends, which lost 5 bases and 8 bases, there was a span of 12 bases. Germline V gives CDR1 MDHEN, CDR2 SYDVKM. The CDR3 contains 13 residues. Based on the CDR3 plus reference TRBV28 and TRBJ1-4, the full variable domain is DVKVTQSSRYLVKRTGEKVFLECVQDMDHENMFWYRQDPGLGLRLIYFSYDVKMKEKGDIPEGYSVSREKKERFSLILESASTNQTSMYLCASSGFSFEKLFFGSGTQLSVL.